This entry lists 14 T cell receptor beta chains sequenced from one sample in a study of Graves' ophthalmopathy and Graves' hyperthyroidism. From RNA, the CDR3 regions of TCR beta chains were amplified and sequenced. After a first-round RT-PCR with HTBI primers, a second-round multiplex PCR was run. TCRdb passed the multiplex PCR reads through MiXCR, listing each CDR3 protein once. The table has 300,000 to 400,000 distinct CDR3 sequences, approximately 18% seen once. The source material was peripheral blood. All receptors derive from an adult woman with stable Graves' hyperthyroidism.

At least ten counts were recorded for this clonotype. This chain links TRBV29-1 with TRBJ1-1; D remains unclear. Germline V gene sequence: CDR1 SQVTM, CDR2 ANQGSEA. The CDR3 totals 12 residues. V was trimmed by 0 bases and J by 6 bases, leaving 8 bases between them. The CDR3 region is CSVEDRVAEAFF. The CDR3 DNA reads as TGCAGCGTTGAAGATCGGGTAGCTGAAGCTTTCTTT.

The chain combines TRBV29-1 with TRBJ1-3, with D tentatively TRBD1 (5 bases). V was shortened by 4 bases and J by 0 bases, with 10 bases between the two germline ends. This CDR3 has 14 residues. CDR1 is SQVTM and CDR2 is ANQGSEA in the germline V gene. CDR3 region: CSVVGGDSGNTIYF. DNA for the CDR3: TGCAGCGTTGTTGGGGGAGACTCTGGAAACACCATATATTTT.

The chain carries TRBV2 and TRBJ2-7; 11 bases map to TRBD1. With 7 bases clipped from V and 5 bases from J, the junction kept 7 bases outside the gene matches. The CDR3 totals 14 residues. Germline V gene data show CDR1 as SNHLY and CDR2 as FYNNEI. The chain's CDR3 is CASNGQGAANEQYF. CDR3 nucleotides: TGTGCCAGCAATGGACAGGGGGCAGCGAACGAGCAGTACTTC. Full variable domain (rest looked up from reference TRBV2 and TRBJ2-7): EPEVTQTPSHQVTQMGQEVILRCVPISNHLYFYWYRQILGQKVEFLVSFYNNEISEKSEIFDDQFSVERPDGSNFTLKIRSTKLEDSAMYFCASNGQGAANEQYFGPGTRLTVT.

This clonotype was recorded many times. The chain uses TRBV2 and TRBJ1-5; possibly TRBD1 for D (6 bases). The CDR3 extends over 15 amino acids. V gave up 6 bases and J gave up 9 bases, with 21 bases separating them. Germline CDR1 is SNHLY and CDR2 is FYNNEI. The CDR3 reads CASSLETGVLWPQHF. The CDR3 DNA follows: TGTGCCAGCAGCCTAGAGACAGGAGTATTATGGCCCCAGCATTTT. Drawing the rest from reference TRBV2 and TRBJ1-5, the complete variable domain is EPEVTQTPSHQVTQMGQEVILRCVPISNHLYFYWYRQILGQKVEFLVSFYNNEISEKSEIFDDQFSVERPDGSNFTLKIRSTKLEDSAMYFCASSLETGVLWPQHFGDGTRLSIL.

This clonotype was counted ten times or more. The V call is TRBV2, the J call TRBJ2-7; D might be TRBD2 (5 bases). The CDR3 spans 12 residues. CDR1 and CDR2 (germline): SNHLY, FYNNEI. Trimming removed 11 bases at V and 1 base at J, with 12 bases between. The CDR3 protein is CAGRAGSYEQYF. Here the CDR3 DNA reads TGTGCCGGTAGGGCGGGTTCCTACGAGCAGTACTTC.

The sample holds a few counts of this clonotype. It may be a read error: a sequence one base away is much more abundant. The J gene is TRBJ2-7, the V gene TRBV27, with 11 bases that match TRBD1. V shed 5 bases and J 4 bases; nucleotides not matched to a gene: 4. Germline V lookup: CDR1 MNHEY, CDR2 SMNVEV (reference sequence). CDR3 length equals 14 residues. CDR3 protein: CASSRDRGEYEQYF. For the CDR3, the DNA is TGTGCCAGCAGTCGGGACAGGGGGGAATACGAGCAGTACTTC.

Ten or more counts support this clonotype. V and J are TRBV12-3 or TRBV12-4 and TRBJ1-1; TRBD1 agrees at 7 bases. The CDR3 spans 15 residues. Trimming cost V 5 bases and J 1 base; bases outside gene matches: 7. The CDR3: CASSLRGGGNTEAFF. The DNA of the CDR3 is TGTGCCAGCAGTCTAAGAGGGGGCGGGAACACTGAAGCTTTCTTT.

This clonotype appeared many times. V usage is TRBV4-1 and J usage is TRBJ2-7, with 11 positions matching TRBD2. Germline values: CDR1 MGHRA, CDR2 YSYEKL. The CDR3 length is 14 residues. The J segment lost 6 bases and the V segment lost 3 bases, leaving 4 bases of the junction unmatched. The CDR3 loop reads CASSHASGRIEQYF. The CDR3 DNA is TGCGCCAGCAGCCATGCTAGCGGGAGGATCGAGCAGTACTTC.

This clonotype was recorded at least ten times. The rearrangement uses TRBV30 and TRBJ1-1; a weak D match, TRBD1 (6 bases). Germline V CDR1 and CDR2: GTSNPN, SVGIG (reference sequence). This CDR3 has 12 amino acids. Deletions cut 7 bases from V and 0 bases from J, with 9 bases between. The CDR3 nucleotides are TGTGCCTTAGACAGGCTGAACACTGAAGCTTTCTTT. This gives the protein CALDRLNTEAFF.

The chain combines TRBV20-1 with TRBJ1-6; D unclear. Germline values: CDR1 DFQATT, CDR2 SNEGSKA (reference sequence). Trimming stripped 1 base from V and 9 bases from J, with 13 bases between. The CDR3 has 14 amino acids. The CDR3 protein is CSARADGGSSPLHF. Written as DNA, the CDR3 is TGCAGTGCTAGAGCTGACGGCGGGAGTTCACCCCTCCACTTT.

This clonotype has at least ten counts. No conserved phenylalanine or tryptophan ends this CDR3, so it is likely a read error. The genes are TRBV6-2 or TRBV6-3 and TRBJ1-6, with TRBD1 as a possible D gene (5 bases). Per germline, CDR1 MNHEY and CDR2 SVGEGT. This CDR3 comprises 15 residues. The V gene lost 6 bases and the J gene lost 6 bases, with 15 bases spanning the gap. The CDR3 DNA follows: TGTGCCAGCAGACTAGGGGCGGCCGGTAATTCACCCCTCCACTCT. The encoded protein is CASRLGAAGNSPLHS.

This clonotype was picked up many times. The chain combines TRBV27 with TRBJ2-7; 16 bases agree with TRBD2. Germline CDR1 MNHEY, CDR2 SMNVEV (reference sequence). CDR3 length: 15 amino acids. Trimming took 5 bases from V and 7 from J; bases not matched to a gene: 5. CDR3 residues: CASSPGTSGRGEQYF. The DNA for the CDR3 is TGTGCCAGCAGTCCCGGGACTAGCGGGAGGGGTGAGCAGTACTTC.

Ten or more counts support this clonotype. The chain carries TRBV6-1 and TRBJ1-5; no firm D call. The CDR3 loop spans 11 amino acids. CDR1 is MNHNS and CDR2 is SASEGT in the germline V gene. With 6 bases removed from V and 5 bases from J, the gap between germline ends came to 5 bases. The DNA of the CDR3 is TGTGCCAGCAGCCACGATCAGCCCCAGCATTTT. Protein sequence: CASSHDQPQHF.

This clonotype was seen repeatedly, ten times or more. The chain links TRBV20-1 to TRBJ1-5, with a weak D call TRBD1 (5 bases). V lost 6 bases to trimming and J lost 2 bases, with 11 bases between them. CDR1 is DFQATT, CDR2 SNEGSKA, per germline (reference sequence). The CDR3 contains 13 residues. Written as DNA, the CDR3 is TGCAGTGCCGGGGGGAAGGGCAATCAGCCCCAGCATTTT. Residues: CSAGGKGNQPQHF.